This TCR beta chain stems from a study of OX40 agonist ivuxolimab in advanced cancers. On the study more broadly: Subjects had a mean age of around 63 years, with a range of 23 to 79; around 83% were male.

This CDR3 comprises 11 residues. Trimming shortened V by 0 bases and J by 7 bases, and 2 bases separated the two germline ends. CDR1 is SGHRS, CDR2 YFSETQ, per germline. Data came from immunoSEQ multiplex PCR; TCRdb stores just in-frame clones and leaves some out. The sample comprises roughly 81,000 clones, 80% to 90% of which are singletons, and approximately 5.1% rests with the top ten. The sample consisted of CD4+ or CD8+ T cells sorted from blood, taken in a trial of the OX40 agonist ivuxolimab. This receptor was obtained from an adult with an advanced solid tumor such as melanoma, head and neck, liver or kidney cancer. The gene calls are TRBV5-1 and TRBJ2-4, with D uncertain. The CDR3 coding sequence is TGCGCCAGCAGCTTGGTGAACATTCAGTACTTC. Translated, it gives CASSLVNIQYF.